The rows below give T cell receptor beta chains drawn from one sample of a study of T cell repertoires in cytomegalovirus infection. Their recognized antigens are unknown. TCRdb reprocessed the reads with MiXCR, giving one entry per CDR3 protein. The sample has approximately 770,000 distinct CDR3 sequences, just under 30% seen once. Sample: cultured CD8+ T cells from PBMCs, taken from culture after CMV antigen stimulation. These receptors were collected from a human donor in good health (CMV status not recorded). Some clones in this sample may be carry-over from other donors' samples. Both conserved end residues are trimmed from each CDR3. The order of the fields is V gene, clone size, CDR3 length, CDR3 protein. Clone size is shown for a subset of rows, as once, few, many or a class of expanded clone.

TRBV7-6 | many | 12 | ASSSGQGPSPLH
TRBV11-2 | . | 13 | ASSLVRGTTYEQY
TRBV9 | . | 14 | ASSVGLAGLTDTQY
TRBV14 | few | 15 | ASSQDRRSLAKNIQY
TRBV12-5 | few | 11 | ASGLAGGTEAF
TRBV6-2/TRBV6-3 | once | 14 | ASRNGVHTTNEKLF
TRBV5-5 | . | 13 | ASSLSAGLVNEQF
TRBV12-5 | . | 14 | ASGLVRYNNTDTQY
TRBV7-2 | many | 12 | ASSLIEAKETQY
TRBV27 | few | 17 | ASSFSLGYFQQGGQPQH
TRBV20-1 | few | 12 | SARDTRATYGYT
TRBV7-6 | . | 14 | ASSLDRPPGLGELF
TRBV7-9 | . | 14 | ASSPSPGQRKDTQY
TRBV7-2 | many | 14 | ASSFLAGTLTDTQY
TRBV7-8 | many | 13 | ASTYGTGGLETQY
TRBV7-9 | . | 13 | ASSFIGLDNYGYT
TRBV14 | . | 14 | ASSPYFGQGNSPLH
TRBV19 | . | 9 | ATSTGVAQH
TRBV28 | few | 10 | ATARGDETQY
TRBV27 | few | 12 | ASSPGQASYEQY
TRBV9 | . | 14 | ASSASAGGRGNEQF
TRBV14 | few | 11 | ASSHRRNNEQF
TRBV7-6 | many | 15 | ASSLEGVTLMNTEAF
TRBV6-5 | . | 11 | ASSYEVNTEAF
TRBV6-6 | few | 13 | ASSELGAYNEKLF
TRBV3-1 | . | 16 | ASSQDFGHKSSYNEQF
TRBV7-6 | many | 14 | ASSFGDRVVPETQY
TRBV2 | . | 11 | AIEVANQETQY
TRBV6-6 | few | 11 | ASRDAGQETQY
TRBV7-9 | . | 14 | ASSSEAGTGIYEQY
TRBV19 | few | 10 | ASTEQSYGYT
TRBV28 | few | 17 | ASSFGAYSVSGAYNEQF
TRBV11-2 | . | 13 | ASSFIGQGARGYT
TRBV6-1 | . | 11 | ASSENGEKEQF
TRBV6-5 | . | 16 | ASKPPRTQRPPYNEQF
TRBV12-3/TRBV12-4 | many | 12 | ASSLPGPIYGYT
TRBV24-1 | many | 13 | ATSPSGTGVQPQH
TRBV20-1 | . | 15 | SARGGTGGPSTDTQY
TRBV27 | . | 11 | ASRGQGAYGYT
TRBV27 | . | 14 | ASSSFGQGAAQTQY
TRBV7-9 | . | 12 | ASSLGSDRETQY
TRBV20-1 | . | 11 | SARPLLTGELF
TRBV14 | few | 13 | ASSQGYRTAYEQY
TRBV6-1 | many | 13 | ASTYRSATNEKLF
TRBV5-4 | . | 12 | ASTSGLNNSPLH
TRBV2 | . | 15 | ASSGGGVVPGANVLT
TRBV4-1 | . | 13 | ASSHLDSTYNEQF
TRBV24-1 | . | 12 | ATSVGWGTDTQY
TRBV10-3 | . | 10 | AIKEFEYGYT
TRBV7-2 | many | 13 | ASSLAGSYRETQY
TRBV4-1 | . | 16 | ASSYFTPGGLIANEQF
TRBV19 | . | 12 | ASTSGDGANVLT
TRBV7-9 | few | 13 | ASSSEGSNTGELF
TRBV27 | . | 14 | ASSLSRQGLTRGYT